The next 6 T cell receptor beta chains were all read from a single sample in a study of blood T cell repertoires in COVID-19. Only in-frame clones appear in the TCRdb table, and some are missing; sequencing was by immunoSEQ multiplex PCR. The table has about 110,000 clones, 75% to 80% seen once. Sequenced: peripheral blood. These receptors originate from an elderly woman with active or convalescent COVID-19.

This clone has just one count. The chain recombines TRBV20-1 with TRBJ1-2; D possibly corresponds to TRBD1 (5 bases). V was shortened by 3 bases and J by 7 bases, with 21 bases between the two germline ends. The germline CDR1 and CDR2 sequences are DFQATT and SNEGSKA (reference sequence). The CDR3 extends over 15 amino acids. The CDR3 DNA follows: TGCAGTGCTAGTTTGGATCCCGGGGGAAGCGGTGGCTACACCTTC. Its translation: CSASLDPGGSGGYTF.

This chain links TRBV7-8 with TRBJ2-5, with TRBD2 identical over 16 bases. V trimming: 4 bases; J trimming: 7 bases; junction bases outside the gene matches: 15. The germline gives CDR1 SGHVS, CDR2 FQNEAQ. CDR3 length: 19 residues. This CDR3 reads CASSSTAGTSGRGAGTQYF. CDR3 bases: TGTGCCAGCAGCTCCACCGCCGGGACTAGCGGGAGGGGGGCTGGGACCCAGTACTTC.

CDR3 sequence reads: CASSKDRQYSGANVLTF. Here the CDR3 DNA reads TGTGCCAGTAGTAAGGACAGGCAATACTCTGGGGCCAACGTCCTGACTTTC. The chain carries TRBV19 and TRBJ2-6, with 7 bases aligning to TRBD1. CDR1 is LNHDA, CDR2 SQIVND, per germline (reference sequence). The CDR3 runs to 17 residues. J lost 0 bases, V lost 4 bases, and 6 bases had no gene match.

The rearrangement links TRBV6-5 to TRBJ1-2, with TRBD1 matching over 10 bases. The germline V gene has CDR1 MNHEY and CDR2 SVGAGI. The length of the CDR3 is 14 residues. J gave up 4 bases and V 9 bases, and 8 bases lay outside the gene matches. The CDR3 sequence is CASGAGTGAYGYTF. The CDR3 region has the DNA TGTGCCAGTGGGGCCGGGACAGGGGCCTATGGCTACACCTTC.

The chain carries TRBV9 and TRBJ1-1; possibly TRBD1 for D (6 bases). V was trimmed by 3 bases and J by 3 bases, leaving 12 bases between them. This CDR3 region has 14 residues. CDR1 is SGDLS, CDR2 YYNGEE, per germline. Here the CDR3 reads CASSGRNRDTEAFF. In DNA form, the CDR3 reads TGTGCCAGCAGCGGACGAAACAGGGACACTGAAGCTTTCTTT. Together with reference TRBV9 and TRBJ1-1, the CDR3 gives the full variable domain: DSGVTQTPKHLITATGQRVTLRCSPRSGDLSVYWYQQSLDQGLQFLIQYYNGEERAKGNILERFSAQQFPDLHSELNLSSLELGDSALYFCASSGRNRDTEAFFGQGTRLTVV.

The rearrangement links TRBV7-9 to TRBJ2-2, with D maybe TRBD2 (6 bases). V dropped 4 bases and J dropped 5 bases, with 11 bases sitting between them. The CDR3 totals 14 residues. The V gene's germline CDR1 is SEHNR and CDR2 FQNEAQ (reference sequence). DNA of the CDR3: TGTGCCAGCAGCTCGGGACTTGAGACCGGGGAGCTGTTTTTT. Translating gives CASSSGLETGELFF.